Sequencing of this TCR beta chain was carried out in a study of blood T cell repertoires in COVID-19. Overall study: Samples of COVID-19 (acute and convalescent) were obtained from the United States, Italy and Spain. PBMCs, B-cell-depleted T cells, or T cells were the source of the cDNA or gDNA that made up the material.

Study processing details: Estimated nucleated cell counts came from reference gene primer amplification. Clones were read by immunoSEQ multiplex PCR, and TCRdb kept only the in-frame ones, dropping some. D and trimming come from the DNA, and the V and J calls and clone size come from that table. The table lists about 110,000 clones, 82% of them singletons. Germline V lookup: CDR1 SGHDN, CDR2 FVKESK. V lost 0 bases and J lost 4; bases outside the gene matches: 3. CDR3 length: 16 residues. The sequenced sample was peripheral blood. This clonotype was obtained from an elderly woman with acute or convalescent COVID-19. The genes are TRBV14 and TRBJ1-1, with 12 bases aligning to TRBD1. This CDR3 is CASSQEGTGGVTEAFF. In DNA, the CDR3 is TGTGCCAGCAGCCAAGAAGGGACAGGGGGCGTCACTGAAGCTTTCTTT.